Below, one T cell receptor (beta chain) is given with its context. This sample was included in a study of blood T cell repertoires in COVID-19. Study-level background: T cells, B-cell-depleted T cells, or PBMCs supplied cDNA or gDNA.

Germline lookup yields CDR1 MNHEY and CDR2 SVGAGI. J was trimmed by 4 bases and V by 2 bases; bases with no gene match: 6. The length of the CDR3 is 15 residues. Libraries were prepared by immunoSEQ multiplex PCR; TCRdb keeps only in-frame clonotypes and omits some of them. The data contain around 140,000 clones, about 80% of them seen just once; the ten biggest clones take up around 3.4%. The receptor was isolated from a man in his 70s who had recovered from COVID-19. Source material: peripheral blood. The rearrangement joins TRBV6-5 to TRBJ1-2, with TRBD1 matching over 8 bases. CDR3 protein: CASSYVAGGVYGYTF. Written as DNA, the CDR3 is TGTGCCAGCAGTTACGTAGCAGGGGGCGTCTATGGCTACACCTTC.